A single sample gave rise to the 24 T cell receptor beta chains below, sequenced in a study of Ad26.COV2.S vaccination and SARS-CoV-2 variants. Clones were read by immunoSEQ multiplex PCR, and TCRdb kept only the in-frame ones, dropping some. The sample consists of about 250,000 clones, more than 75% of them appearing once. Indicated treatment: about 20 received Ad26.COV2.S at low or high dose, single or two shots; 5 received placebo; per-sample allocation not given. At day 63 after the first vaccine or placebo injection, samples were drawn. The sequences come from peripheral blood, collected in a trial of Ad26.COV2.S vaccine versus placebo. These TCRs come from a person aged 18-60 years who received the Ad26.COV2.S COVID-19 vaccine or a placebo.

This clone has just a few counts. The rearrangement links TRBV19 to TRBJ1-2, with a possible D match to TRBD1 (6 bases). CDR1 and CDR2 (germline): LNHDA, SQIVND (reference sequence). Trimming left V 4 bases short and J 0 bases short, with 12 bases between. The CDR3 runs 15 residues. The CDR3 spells CASSTGTHTNYGYTF. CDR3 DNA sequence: TGTGCCAGTAGTACCGGGACACACACTAACTATGGCTACACCTTC.

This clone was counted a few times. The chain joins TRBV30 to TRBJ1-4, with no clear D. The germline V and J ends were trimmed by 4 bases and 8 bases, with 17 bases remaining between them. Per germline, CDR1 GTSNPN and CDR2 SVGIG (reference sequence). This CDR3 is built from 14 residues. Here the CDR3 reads CAWTDGVVGEKLFF. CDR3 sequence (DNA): TGTGCCTGGACGGACGGGGTGGTGGGGGAAAAACTGTTTTTT.

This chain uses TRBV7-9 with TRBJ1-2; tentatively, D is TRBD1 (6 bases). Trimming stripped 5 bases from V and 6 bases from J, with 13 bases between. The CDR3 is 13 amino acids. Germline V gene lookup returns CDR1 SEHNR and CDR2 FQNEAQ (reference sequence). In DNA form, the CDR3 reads TGTGCCAGCAGCCAGGGGACACGGGATGGCTACACCTTC. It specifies CASSQGTRDGYTF.

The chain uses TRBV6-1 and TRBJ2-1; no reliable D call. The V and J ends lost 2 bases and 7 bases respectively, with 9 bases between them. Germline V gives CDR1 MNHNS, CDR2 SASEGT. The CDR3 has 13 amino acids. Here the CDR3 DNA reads TGTGCCAGCAGTGAACGGCGACCTAATGAGCAGTTCTTC. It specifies CASSERRPNEQFF.

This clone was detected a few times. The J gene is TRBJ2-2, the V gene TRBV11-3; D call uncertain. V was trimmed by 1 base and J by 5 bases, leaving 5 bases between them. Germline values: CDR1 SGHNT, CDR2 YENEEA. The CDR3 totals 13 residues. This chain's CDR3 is CASSLGATGELFF. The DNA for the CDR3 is TGTGCCAGCAGCTTAGGGGCGACCGGGGAGCTGTTTTTT.

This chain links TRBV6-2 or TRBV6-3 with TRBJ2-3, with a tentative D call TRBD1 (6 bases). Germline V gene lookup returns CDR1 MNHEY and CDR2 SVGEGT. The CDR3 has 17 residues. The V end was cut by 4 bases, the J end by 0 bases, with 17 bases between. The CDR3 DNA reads TGTGCCAGCAGTTTGTCCTGGACAGCCGCTAGCACAGATACGCAGTATTTT. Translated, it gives CASSLSWTAASTDTQYF.

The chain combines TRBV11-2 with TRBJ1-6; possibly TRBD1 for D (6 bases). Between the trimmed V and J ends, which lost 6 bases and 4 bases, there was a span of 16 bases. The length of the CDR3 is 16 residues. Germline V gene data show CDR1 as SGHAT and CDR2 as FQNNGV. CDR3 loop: CASRISRTAYNSPLHF. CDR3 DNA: TGTGCCAGCAGGATTAGTCGGACAGCTTATAATTCACCCCTCCACTTT.

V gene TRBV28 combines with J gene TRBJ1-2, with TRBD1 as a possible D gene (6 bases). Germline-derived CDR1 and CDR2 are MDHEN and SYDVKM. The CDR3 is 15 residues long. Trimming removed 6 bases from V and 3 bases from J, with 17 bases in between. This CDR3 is CASRGAPFRHYGYTF. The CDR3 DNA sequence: TGTGCCAGCAGGGGGGCCCCCTTTAGGCACTATGGCTACACCTTC.

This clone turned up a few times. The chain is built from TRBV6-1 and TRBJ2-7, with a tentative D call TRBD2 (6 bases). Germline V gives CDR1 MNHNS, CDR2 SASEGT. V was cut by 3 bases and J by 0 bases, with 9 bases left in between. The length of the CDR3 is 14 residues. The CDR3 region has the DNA TGTGCCAGCAGTGATCGGGGGTTCTCCTACGAGCAGTACTTC. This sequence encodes CASSDRGFSYEQYF.

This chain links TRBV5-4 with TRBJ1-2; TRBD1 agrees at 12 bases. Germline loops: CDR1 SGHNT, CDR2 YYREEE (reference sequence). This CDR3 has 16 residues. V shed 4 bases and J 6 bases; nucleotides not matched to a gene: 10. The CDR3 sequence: CASSPGQGAGRNGYTF. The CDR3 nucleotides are TGTGCCAGCAGCCCGGGACAGGGGGCAGGAAGGAATGGCTACACCTTC.

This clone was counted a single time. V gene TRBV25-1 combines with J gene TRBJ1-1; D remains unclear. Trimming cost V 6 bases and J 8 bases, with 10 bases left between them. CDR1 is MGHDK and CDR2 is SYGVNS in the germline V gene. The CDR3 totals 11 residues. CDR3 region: CASRFRIEAFF. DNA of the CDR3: TGTGCCAGCAGGTTCAGGATCGAAGCTTTCTTT.

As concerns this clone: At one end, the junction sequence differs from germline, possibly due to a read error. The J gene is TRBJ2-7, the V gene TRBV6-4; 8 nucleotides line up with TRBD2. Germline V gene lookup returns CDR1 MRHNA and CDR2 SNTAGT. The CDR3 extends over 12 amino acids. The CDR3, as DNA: TGTGCCACCAGTCTGATAGCGGGGGAGCAGTACTTC. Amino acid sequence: CATSLIAGEQYF.

The DNA for the CDR3 is TGTGCCAGCAGCAAAGCAGCGCACAAGAACACTGAAGCTTTCTTT. It is translated as CASSKAAHKNTEAFF. The chain recombines TRBV21-1 with TRBJ1-1. TRBV21-1 is marked as a pseudogene. The CDR3 is 15 residues long.

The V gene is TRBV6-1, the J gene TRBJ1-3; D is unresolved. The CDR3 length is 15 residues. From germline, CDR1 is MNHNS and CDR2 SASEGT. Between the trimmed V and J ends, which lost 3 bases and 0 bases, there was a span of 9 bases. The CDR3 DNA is TGTGCCAGCAGTGAGACATTGATCTCTGGAAACACCATATATTTT. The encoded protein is CASSETLISGNTIYF.

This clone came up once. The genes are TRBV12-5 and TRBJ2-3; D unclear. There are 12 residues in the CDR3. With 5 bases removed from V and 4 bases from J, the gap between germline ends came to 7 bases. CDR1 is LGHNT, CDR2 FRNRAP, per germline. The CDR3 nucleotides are TGTGCTAGTGGTCCGTTGTCAGATACGCAGTATTTT. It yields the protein CASGPLSDTQYF.

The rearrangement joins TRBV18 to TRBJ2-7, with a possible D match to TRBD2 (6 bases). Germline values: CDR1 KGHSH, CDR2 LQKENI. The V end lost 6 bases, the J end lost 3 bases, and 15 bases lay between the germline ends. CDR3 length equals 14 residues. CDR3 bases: TGTGCCAGCTCGCCAAGTGCCGGGAGCTACGAGCAGTACTTC. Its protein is CASSPSAGSYEQYF. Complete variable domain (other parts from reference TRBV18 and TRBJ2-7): NAGVMQNPRHLVRRRGQEARLRCSPMKGHSHVYWYRQLPEEGLKFMVYLQKENIIDESGMPKERFSAEFPKEGPSILRIQQVVRGDSAAYFCASSPSAGSYEQYFGPGTRLTVT.

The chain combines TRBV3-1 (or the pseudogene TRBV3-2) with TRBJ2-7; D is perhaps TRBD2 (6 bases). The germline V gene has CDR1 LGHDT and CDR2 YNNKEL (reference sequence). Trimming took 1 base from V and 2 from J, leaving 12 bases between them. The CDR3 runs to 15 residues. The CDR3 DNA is TGTGCCAGCAGCCAAGCTGGGACTGGTCCCTACGAGCAGTACTTC. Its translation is CASSQAGTGPYEQYF.

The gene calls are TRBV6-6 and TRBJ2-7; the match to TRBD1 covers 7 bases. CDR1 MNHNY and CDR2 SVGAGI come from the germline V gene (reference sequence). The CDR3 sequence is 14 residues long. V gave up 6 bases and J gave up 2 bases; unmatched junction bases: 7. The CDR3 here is CASRIAGTAYEQYF. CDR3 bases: TGTGCCAGCAGGATCGCCGGGACAGCCTACGAGCAGTACTTC.

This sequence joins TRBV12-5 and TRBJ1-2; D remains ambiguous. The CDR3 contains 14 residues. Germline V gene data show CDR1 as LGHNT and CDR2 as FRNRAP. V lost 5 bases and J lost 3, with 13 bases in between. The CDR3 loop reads CASGPRIGDYGYTF. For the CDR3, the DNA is TGTGCTAGTGGTCCGCGAATCGGAGACTATGGCTACACCTTC.

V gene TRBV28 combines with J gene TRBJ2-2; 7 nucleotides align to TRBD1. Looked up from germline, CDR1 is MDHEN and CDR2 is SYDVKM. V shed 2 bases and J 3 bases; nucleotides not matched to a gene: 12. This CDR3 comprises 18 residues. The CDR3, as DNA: TGTGCCAGCAGTTTAGACTACAGGGGTCCCCTGTACACCGGGGAGCTGTTTTTT. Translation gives CASSLDYRGPLYTGELFF.

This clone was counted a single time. The CDR3 sequence: CASSLLQGGTGELFF. Here the CDR3 DNA reads TGTGCCAGCAGCTTGTTACAGGGAGGCACCGGGGAGCTGTTTTTT. J is TRBJ2-2 and V is TRBV5-4; D is possibly TRBD1 or TRBD2 (6 bases each). The germline gives CDR1 SGHNT, CDR2 YYREEE (reference sequence). V dropped 1 base and J dropped 4 bases, with 11 bases sitting between them. This CDR3 spans 15 amino acids.

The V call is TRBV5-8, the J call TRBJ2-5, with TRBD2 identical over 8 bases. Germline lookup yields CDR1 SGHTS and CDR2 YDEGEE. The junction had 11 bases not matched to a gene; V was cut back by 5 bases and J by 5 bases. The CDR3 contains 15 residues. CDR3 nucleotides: TGTGCCAGCAGACCCACTAGCGGCCCCTGGGAGACCCAGTACTTC. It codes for CASRPTSGPWETQYF.

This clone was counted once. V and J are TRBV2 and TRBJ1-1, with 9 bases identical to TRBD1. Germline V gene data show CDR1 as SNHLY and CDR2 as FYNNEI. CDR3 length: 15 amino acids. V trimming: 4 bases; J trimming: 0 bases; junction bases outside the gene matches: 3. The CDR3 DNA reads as TGTGCCAGCAGTGGGGGGACAGGGATGAACACTGAAGCTTTCTTT. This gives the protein CASSGGTGMNTEAFF.

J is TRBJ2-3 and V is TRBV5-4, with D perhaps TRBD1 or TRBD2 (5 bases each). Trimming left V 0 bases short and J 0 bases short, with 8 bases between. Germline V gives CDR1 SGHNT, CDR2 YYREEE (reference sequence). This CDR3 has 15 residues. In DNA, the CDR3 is TGTGCCAGCAGCTTGGCTGGGACGAGCACAGATACGCAGTATTTT. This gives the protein CASSLAGTSTDTQYF.